This T cell receptor (beta chain) was observed in a study of blood T cell repertoires in COVID-19. Here immunoSEQ multiplex PCR was the method, and the copy in TCRdb shows in-frame clones only, minus some. The repertoire has a few hundred thousand clones, less than 90% of them found once; the top ten carry less than 7%. Sequencing was carried out using PBMCs or T cells enriched from blood (not recorded which). The sequence came from a woman in her forties who had recovered from COVID-19.

The CDR3, as DNA: TGTGCCAGCAGCGTAAGTTTTGATGACTCGACAGATACGCAGTATTTT. Translating gives CASSVSFDDSTDTQYF. The chain is built from TRBV9 and TRBJ2-3; D is uncertain. This CDR3 comprises 16 residues. In germline, CDR1 is SGDLS, CDR2 YYNGEE. Trimming left V 1 base short and J 3 bases short, with 15 bases between.